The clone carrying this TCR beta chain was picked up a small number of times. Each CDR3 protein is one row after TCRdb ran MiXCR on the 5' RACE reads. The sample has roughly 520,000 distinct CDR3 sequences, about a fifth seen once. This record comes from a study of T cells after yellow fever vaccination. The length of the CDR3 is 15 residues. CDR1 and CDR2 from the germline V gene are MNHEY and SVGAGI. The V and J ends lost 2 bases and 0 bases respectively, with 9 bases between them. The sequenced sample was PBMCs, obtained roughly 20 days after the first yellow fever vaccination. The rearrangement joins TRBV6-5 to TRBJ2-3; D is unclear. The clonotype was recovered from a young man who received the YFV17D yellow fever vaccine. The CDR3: CASSYGIFSTDTQYF. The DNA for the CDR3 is TGTGCCAGCAGTTACGGGATTTTCAGCACAGATACGCAGTATTTT.